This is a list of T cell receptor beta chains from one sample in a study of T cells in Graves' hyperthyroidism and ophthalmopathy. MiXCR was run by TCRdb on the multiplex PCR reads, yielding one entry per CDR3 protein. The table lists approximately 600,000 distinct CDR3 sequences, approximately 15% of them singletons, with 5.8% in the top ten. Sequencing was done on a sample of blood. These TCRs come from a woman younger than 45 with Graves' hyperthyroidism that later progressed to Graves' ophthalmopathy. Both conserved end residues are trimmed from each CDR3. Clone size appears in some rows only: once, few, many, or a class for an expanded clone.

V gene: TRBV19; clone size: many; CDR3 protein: ASWGTGVPNNEQF
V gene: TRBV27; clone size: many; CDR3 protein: ASSFEVGPTGSYNSPLH
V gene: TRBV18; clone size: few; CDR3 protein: ASSPRDLGYEQY
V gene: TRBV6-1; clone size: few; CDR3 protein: ASSEMGRDNSPLH
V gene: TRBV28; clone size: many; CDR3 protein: ASSFGLAEQF
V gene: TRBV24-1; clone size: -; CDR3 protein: ATSDPPPYTQY
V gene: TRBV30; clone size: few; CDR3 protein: AWAPSTTTYNEQF
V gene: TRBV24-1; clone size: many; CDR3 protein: ATSVKGAGKY
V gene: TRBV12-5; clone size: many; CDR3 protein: ASGLVPFLLGPSSYNSPLH
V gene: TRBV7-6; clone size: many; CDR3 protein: ASSLLHSPQETQY
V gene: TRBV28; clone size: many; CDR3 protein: ASTLQGAFTEAF
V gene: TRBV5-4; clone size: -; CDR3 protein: ASSIQTGGSLNEQF
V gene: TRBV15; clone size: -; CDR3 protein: ATSSIGREYYNEQF
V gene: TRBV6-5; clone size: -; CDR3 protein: ASSCQPRTGELF
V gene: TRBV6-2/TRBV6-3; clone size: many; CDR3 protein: ASRPLDRDNQPQH
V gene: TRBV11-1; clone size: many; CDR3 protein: ASSFAVGRTEAF
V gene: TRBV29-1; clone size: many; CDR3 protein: SVLQQGSTQY
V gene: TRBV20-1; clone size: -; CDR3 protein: SARVDRGLNQPQH
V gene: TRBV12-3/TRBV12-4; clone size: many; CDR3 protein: ASSPQGSQTYNEQF
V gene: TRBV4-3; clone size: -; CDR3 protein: ASSQFPGLAGGSLAYNEQF
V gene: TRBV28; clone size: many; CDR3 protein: ASRGQPQETQY
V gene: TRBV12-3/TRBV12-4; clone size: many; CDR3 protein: ASSFAPMTSGKDEQF
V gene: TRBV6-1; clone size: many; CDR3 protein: ASSELWGNEQF
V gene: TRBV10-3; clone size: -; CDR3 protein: AISVGVDEGYT
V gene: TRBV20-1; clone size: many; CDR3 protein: SAHLNTDTQY
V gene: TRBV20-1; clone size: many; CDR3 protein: SAEFGSNNEQF
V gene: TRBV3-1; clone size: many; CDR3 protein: ASSRDRSYGYT
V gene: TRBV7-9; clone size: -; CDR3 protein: ASSSWTGGFGEKLF
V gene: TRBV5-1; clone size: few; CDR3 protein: ASSLAGRAGNEQF